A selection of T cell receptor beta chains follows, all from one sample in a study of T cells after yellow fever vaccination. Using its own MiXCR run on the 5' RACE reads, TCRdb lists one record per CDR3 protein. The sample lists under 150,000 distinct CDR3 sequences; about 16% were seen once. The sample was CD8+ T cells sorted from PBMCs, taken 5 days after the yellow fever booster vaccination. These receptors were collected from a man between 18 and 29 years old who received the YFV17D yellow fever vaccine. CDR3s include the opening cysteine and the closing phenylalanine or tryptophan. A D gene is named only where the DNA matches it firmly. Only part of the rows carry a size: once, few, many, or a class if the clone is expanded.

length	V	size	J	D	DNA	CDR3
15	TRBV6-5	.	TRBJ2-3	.	TGTGCCAGCAGTTACGGGACGGTTATAACAGATACGCAGTATTTT	CASSYGTVITDTQYF
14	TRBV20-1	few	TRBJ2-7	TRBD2	TGCAGTGCAACCATGGGGGGGAGCGCCTACGAGCAGTACTTC	CSATMGGSAYEQYF
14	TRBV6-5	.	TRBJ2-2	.	TGTGCCAGCAGTTCCCCAGGGTTGGCCGGGGAGCTGTTTTTT	CASSSPGLAGELFF
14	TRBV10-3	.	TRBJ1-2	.	TGTGCCATCAGTGAGGCAGGCGCTAACTATGGCTACACCTTC	CAISEAGANYGYTF
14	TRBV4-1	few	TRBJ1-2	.	TGCGCCAGCGCAAGCCGGGCTCTCAACTATGGCTACACCTTC	CASASRALNYGYTF
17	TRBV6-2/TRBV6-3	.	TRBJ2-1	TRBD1	TGTGCCAGCAGTTACTACGGGACAGGGAGCTCCTACAATGAGCAGTTCTTC	CASSYYGTGSSYNEQFF
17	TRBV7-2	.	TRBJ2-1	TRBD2	TGTGCCAGCAGCTTTGCGCCCTTAAGCGGGGGGGCCTATGAGCAGTTCTTC	CASSFAPLSGGAYEQFF
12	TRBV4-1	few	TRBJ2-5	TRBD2	TGCGCCTCACGGGGGGGCCCAGAGACCCAGTACTTC	CASRGGPETQYF
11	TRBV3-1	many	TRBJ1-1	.	TGTGCCAGCAGCCAAGCCACTGAAGCTTTCTTT	CASSQATEAFF
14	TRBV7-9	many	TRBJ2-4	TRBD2	TGTGCCAGCAGAGTCAGCGGGGGCAAAAACATTCAGTACTTC	CASRVSGGKNIQYF
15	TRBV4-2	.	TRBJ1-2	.	TGTGCCAGCAGCTCGCAGGGGCCCCTTAACTATGGCTACACCTTC	CASSSQGPLNYGYTF
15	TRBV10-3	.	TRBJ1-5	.	TGTGCCATCAGTGAGTCGGTTTTCTTTAATCAGCCCCAGCATTTT	CAISESVFFNQPQHF
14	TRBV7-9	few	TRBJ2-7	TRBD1	TGTGCCAGCAGCTATTGGGACAGTTCCTACGAGCAGTACTTC	CASSYWDSSYEQYF
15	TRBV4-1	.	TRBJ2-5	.	TGCGCCAGCAGCCCCAGGATCCGGACTCAAGAGACCCAGTACTTC	CASSPRIRTQETQYF
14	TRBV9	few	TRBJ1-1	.	TGTGCCAGCAGCGTAGTGAGGGCGGGCACTGAAGCTTTCTTT	CASSVVRAGTEAFF
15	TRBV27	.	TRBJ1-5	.	TGTGCCAGCAGTTTCGGGACACCGGAAAATCAGCCCCAGCATTTT	CASSFGTPENQPQHF
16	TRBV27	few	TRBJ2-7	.	TGTGCCAGCAGTTTAAGCCAGGGACCGGTCGTTTACGAGCAGTACTTC	CASSLSQGPVVYEQYF
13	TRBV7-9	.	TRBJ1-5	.	TGTGCCAGCAGCTTTAGCAAGTTTCAGCCCCAGCATTTT	CASSFSKFQPQHF
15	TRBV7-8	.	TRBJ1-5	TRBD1	TGTGCCAGCAGCTTAGGGGGACAGGGCGGTCAGCCCCAGCATTTT	CASSLGGQGGQPQHF
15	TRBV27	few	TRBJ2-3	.	TGTGCCAGCGCCATACTCATGGGGGACCCAGATACGCAGTATTTT	CASAILMGDPDTQYF
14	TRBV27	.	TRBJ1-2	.	TGTGCCAGCAGTTTATTTGGCCCAACGGGCGGCTACACCTTC	CASSLFGPTGGYTF
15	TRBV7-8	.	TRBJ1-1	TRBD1	TGTGCCAGCAGCCTTCGGGACAGGGGGAACACTGAAGCTTTCTTT	CASSLRDRGNTEAFF
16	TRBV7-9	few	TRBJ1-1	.	TGTGCCAGCAGCTTACCTTTGGGGGACGACAGCCTAGAAGCTTTCTTT	CASSLPLGDDSLEAFF
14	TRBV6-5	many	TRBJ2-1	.	TGTGCCAGCATGGAAGTAAGCTCCTACAATGAGCAGTTCTTC	CASMEVSSYNEQFF
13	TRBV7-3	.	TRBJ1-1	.	TGTGCCAGCAGCTCCGGACCCAACACTGAAGCTTTCTTT	CASSSGPNTEAFF